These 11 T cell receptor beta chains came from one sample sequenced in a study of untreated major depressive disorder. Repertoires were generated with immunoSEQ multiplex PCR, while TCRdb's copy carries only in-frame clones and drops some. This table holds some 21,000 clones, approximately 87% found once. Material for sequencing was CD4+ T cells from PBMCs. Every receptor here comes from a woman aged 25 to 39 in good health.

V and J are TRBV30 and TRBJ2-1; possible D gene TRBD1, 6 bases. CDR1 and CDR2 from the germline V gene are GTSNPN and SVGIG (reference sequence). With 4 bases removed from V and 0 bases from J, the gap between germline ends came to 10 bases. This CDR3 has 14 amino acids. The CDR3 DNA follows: TGTGCCTGGACCGGACAGCACTCCTACAATGAGCAGTTCTTC. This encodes CAWTGQHSYNEQFF.

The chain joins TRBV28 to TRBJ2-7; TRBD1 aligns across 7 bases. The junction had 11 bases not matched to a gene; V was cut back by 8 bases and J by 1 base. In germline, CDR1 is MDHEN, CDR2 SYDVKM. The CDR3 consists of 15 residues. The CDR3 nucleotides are TGTGCCAGCTACCCCCGAGGGGGCGGATCCTACGAGCAGTACTTC. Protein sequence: CASYPRGGGSYEQYF.

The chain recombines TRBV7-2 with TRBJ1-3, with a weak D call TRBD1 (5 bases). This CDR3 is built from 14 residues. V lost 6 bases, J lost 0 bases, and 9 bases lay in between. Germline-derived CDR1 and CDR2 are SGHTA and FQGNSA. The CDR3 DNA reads TGTGCCAGCAGTCGGGACCCCTCTGGAAACACCATATATTTT. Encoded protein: CASSRDPSGNTIYF.

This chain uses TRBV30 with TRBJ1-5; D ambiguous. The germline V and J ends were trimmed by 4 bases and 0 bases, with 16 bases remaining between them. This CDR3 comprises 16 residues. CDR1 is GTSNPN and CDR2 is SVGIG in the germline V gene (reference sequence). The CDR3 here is CAWKSRGSYSNQPQHF. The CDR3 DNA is TGTGCCTGGAAGAGTCGAGGGTCCTATAGCAATCAGCCCCAGCATTTT.

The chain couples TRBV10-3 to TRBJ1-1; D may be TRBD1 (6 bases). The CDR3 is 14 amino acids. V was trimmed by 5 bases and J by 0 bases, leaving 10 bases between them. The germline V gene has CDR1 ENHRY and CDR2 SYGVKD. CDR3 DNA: TGTGCCATCAGTTACCAGGGGTTGAACACTGAAGCTTTCTTT. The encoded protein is CAISYQGLNTEAFF.

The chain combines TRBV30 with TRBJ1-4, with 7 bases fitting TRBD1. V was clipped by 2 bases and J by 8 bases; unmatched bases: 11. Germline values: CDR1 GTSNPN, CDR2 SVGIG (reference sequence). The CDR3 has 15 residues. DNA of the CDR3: TGTGCCTGGAGTCAGTACAGGGGCCGGGAGGAAAAACTGTTTTTT. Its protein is CAWSQYRGREEKLFF.

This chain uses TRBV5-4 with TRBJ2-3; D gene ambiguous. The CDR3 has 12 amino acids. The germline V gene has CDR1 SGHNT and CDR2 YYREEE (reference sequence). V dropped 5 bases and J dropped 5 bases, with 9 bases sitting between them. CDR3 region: CASRRDQDTQYF. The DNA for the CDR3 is TGTGCCAGCAGAAGGGATCAAGATACGCAGTATTTT.

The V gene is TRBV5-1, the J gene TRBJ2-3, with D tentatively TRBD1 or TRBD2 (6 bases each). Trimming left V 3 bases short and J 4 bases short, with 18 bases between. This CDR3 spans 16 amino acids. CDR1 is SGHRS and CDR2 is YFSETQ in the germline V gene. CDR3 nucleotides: TGCGCCAGCAGCTGGGGGCTCGCGTCGGGGGCAGATACGCAGTATTTT. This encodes CASSWGLASGADTQYF.

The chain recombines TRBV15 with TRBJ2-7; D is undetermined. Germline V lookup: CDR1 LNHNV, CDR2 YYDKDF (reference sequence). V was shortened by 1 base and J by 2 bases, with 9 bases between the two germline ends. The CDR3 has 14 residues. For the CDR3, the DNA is TGTGCCACCAGCAGAGTGGAAGGTACCTACGAGCAGTACTTC. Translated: CATSRVEGTYEQYF.

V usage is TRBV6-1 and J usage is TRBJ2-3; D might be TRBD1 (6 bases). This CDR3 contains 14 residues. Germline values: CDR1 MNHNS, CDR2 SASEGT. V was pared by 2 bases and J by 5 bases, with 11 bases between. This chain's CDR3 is CASSERSGVDTQYF. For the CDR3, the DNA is TGTGCCAGCAGTGAAAGGTCAGGGGTAGATACGCAGTATTTT.

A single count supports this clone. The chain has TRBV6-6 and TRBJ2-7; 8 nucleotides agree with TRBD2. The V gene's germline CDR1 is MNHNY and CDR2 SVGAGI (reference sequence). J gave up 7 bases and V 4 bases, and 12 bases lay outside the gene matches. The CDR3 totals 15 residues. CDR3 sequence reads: CASSSSGFPGGEQYF. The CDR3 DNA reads TGTGCCAGCAGTTCTAGCGGGTTCCCTGGGGGGGAGCAGTACTTC.